This T cell receptor (beta chain) was sequenced for a study of T cell changes during pregnancy in multiple sclerosis. The CDR3 length is 12 residues. Germline-derived CDR1 and CDR2 are GTSNPN and SVGIG (reference sequence). V dropped 4 bases and J dropped 5 bases, with 8 bases sitting between them. Assay: immunoSEQ multiplex PCR; the TCRdb copy retains only in-frame clones and omits some. The sample includes nearly 70,000 clones, 92% of them seen just once. The starting material was peripheral blood, obtained in the second trimester of pregnancy. This clonotype was obtained from a female donor in good health, enrolled as a control in a pregnancy study. This chain joins TRBV30 and TRBJ1-4, with TRBD1 as a possible D gene (6 bases). CDR3 nucleotides: TGTGCCTGGAAAGGGGGAAATGAAAAACTGTTTTTT. Translation: CAWKGGNEKLFF.